This T cell receptor beta chain emerged from a study of Graves' ophthalmopathy and Graves' hyperthyroidism. Scientists amplified the TCR beta CDR3 regions from RNA transcripts. HTBI primers served in a first-round RT-PCR, which a second-round multiplex PCR followed. TCRdb passed the multiplex PCR reads through MiXCR, listing each CDR3 protein once. The repertoire consists of about 740,000 distinct CDR3 sequences, with approximately 40% occurring once and the leading ten covering roughly 45%. The V and J ends lost 7 bases and 7 bases respectively, with 10 bases between them. The CDR3 loop spans 11 amino acids. Germline assignment: CDR1 MNHEY and CDR2 SVGAGI. The table lists this clonotype with many counts.

V usage is TRBV6-5 and J usage is TRBJ1-2, with D possibly TRBD1 on 5 matching bases. The receptor was derived from an adult man with Graves' ophthalmopathy. Sequencing was performed on peripheral blood. The CDR3 nucleotides are TGTGCCAGCAAGGGGTCGGGTGGCTACACCTTC. This encodes CASKGSGGYTF.